Below, one TCR beta chain is given with its context. These data originate in a study of blood T cell repertoires in COVID-19. About the research overall: The origin of the acute and convalescent COVID-19 samples was the United States, Italy and Spain. Nucleic acid was either cDNA or gDNA, and it came from T cells, B-cell-depleted T cells, or PBMCs.

Authors' processing steps: Estimated nucleated cell counts came from reference gene primer amplification. Sequenced by immunoSEQ multiplex PCR; TCRdb stores in-frame clones only, minus some. V and J calls and clone size are as listed in that table; D and trimming were resolved from the DNA. The sample includes hundreds of thousands of clones, over 75% of them seen just once. The CDR3 covers 16 residues. Germline values: CDR1 MNHEY, CDR2 SVGEGT. With 3 bases clipped from V and 1 base from J, the junction kept 4 bases outside the gene matches. The chain carries TRBV6-2 or TRBV6-3 and TRBJ2-1, with 9 bases identical to TRBD1. Sequencing was done on a sample of peripheral blood. The sequence was obtained from a woman aged 50 to 65 with active or convalescent COVID-19. CDR3 in amino acids: CASSYDRGESYNEQFF. CDR3 DNA sequence: TGTGCCAGCAGTTATGACAGGGGGGAGTCCTACAATGAGCAGTTCTTC.